One and the same sample provided the 11 T cell receptor beta chains below, sequenced in a study of cytotoxic CD8 clonotypes in ibrutinib-treated CLL. Profiled with immunoSEQ multiplex PCR; TCRdb holds only in-frame clones, not every one. This table has fewer than 300,000 clones, roughly four fifths appearing once. Sequenced material: PBMCs, taken at disease progression, from a patient treated with ibrutinib. These receptors were collected from a human donor with chronic lymphocytic leukemia.

The chain joins TRBV19 to TRBJ1-5; D is unclear. CDR1 is LNHDA, CDR2 SQIVND, per germline (reference sequence). Between the trimmed V and J ends, which lost 10 bases and 1 base, there was a span of 8 bases. CDR3 length: 12 residues. The CDR3 loop reads CATRRSNQPQHF. The CDR3 DNA sequence: TGTGCCACTCGTAGGAGCAATCAGCCCCAGCATTTT. Drawing the rest from reference TRBV19 and TRBJ1-5, the complete variable domain is DGGITQSPKYLFRKEGQNVTLSCEQNLNHDAMYWYRQDPGQGLRLIYYSQIVNDFQKGDIAEGYSVSREKKESFPLTVTSAQKNPTAFYLCATRRSNQPQHFGDGTRLSIL.

The rearrangement joins TRBV5-1 to TRBJ1-3; D is ambiguous. The CDR3 spans 15 residues. In germline, CDR1 is SGHRS, CDR2 YFSETQ. Deletions cut 0 bases from V and 0 bases from J, with 7 bases between. CDR3 coding DNA: TGCGCCAGCAGCTTGGGACCGCTCTCTGGAAACACCATATATTTT. It yields the protein CASSLGPLSGNTIYF.

The CDR3 spells CSVGPGLAGETQYF. DNA for the CDR3: TGCAGCGTTGGCCCGGGACTAGCGGGAGAGACCCAGTACTTC. The V and J genes are TRBV29-1 and TRBJ2-5, with 12 nucleotides matching TRBD2. This CDR3 contains 14 residues. V lost 4 bases, J lost 4 bases, and 4 bases stayed unmatched. The germline V gene has CDR1 SQVTM and CDR2 ANQGSEA.

V is TRBV28 and J is TRBJ2-5; 8 bases align to TRBD1. CDR3 size: 15 residues. Germline V lookup: CDR1 MDHEN, CDR2 SYDVKM. Germline trimming cut 6 bases from V and 2 bases from J; bases unmatched to any gene: 8. The CDR3 region is CASSFPDRVQETQYF. The CDR3 DNA reads as TGTGCCAGCAGCTTCCCGGACAGGGTGCAAGAGACCCAGTACTTC. Drawing the rest from reference TRBV28 and TRBJ2-5, the complete variable domain is DVKVTQSSRYLVKRTGEKVFLECVQDMDHENMFWYRQDPGLGLRLIYFSYDVKMKEKGDIPEGYSVSREKKERFSLILESASTNQTSMYLCASSFPDRVQETQYFGPGTRLLVL.

This clone was detected once. This chain joins TRBV28 and TRBJ2-6; D may be TRBD2 (5 bases). V was clipped by 5 bases and J by 2 bases, with 13 bases between them. CDR3 length equals 16 residues. Germline CDR1 and CDR2: MDHEN and SYDVKM. Here the CDR3 reads CASSLLLGTGANVLTF. In nucleotides, the CDR3 is TGTGCCAGCAGTCTACTTCTCGGGACTGGGGCCAACGTCCTGACTTTC. Full variable domain (rest looked up from reference TRBV28 and TRBJ2-6): DVKVTQSSRYLVKRTGEKVFLECVQDMDHENMFWYRQDPGLGLRLIYFSYDVKMKEKGDIPEGYSVSREKKERFSLILESASTNQTSMYLCASSLLLGTGANVLTFGAGSRLTVL.

This clone was recorded only once. The same CDR3 also results from other DNA sequences found in this sample. The CDR3 DNA is TGTGCCAGCAGCACCAGGAGGTCGGCTCAGCCCCAGCATTTT. As protein: CASSTRRSAQPQHF. The J gene is TRBJ1-5, the V gene TRBV6-5; D is unresolved. CDR3 length equals 14 residues. Germline loops: CDR1 MNHEY, CDR2 SVGAGI. V was pared by 6 bases and J by 6 bases, with 15 bases between.

The J gene is TRBJ1-1, the V gene TRBV29-1; D not resolved. Germline V gene lookup returns CDR1 SQVTM and CDR2 ANQGSEA. V dropped 0 bases and J dropped 1 base, with 12 bases sitting between them. The length of the CDR3 is 15 residues. In nucleotides, the CDR3 is TGCAGCGTTGAAGACGGGCAGAGGGCGAACACTGAAGCTTTCTTT. Translating gives CSVEDGQRANTEAFF.

The chain couples TRBV5-6 to TRBJ2-5, with TRBD1 identical over 8 bases. This CDR3 is 14 amino acids long. Trimming at V came to 6 bases and at J to 5 bases, leaving 9 bases not matched to a gene. Germline CDR1 SGHDT, CDR2 YYEEEE. The CDR3 nucleotides are TGTGCCAGCAACGGACAGGGACGATCGGAGACCCAGTACTTC. This encodes CASNGQGRSETQYF.

This chain links TRBV7-6 with TRBJ2-1; D ambiguous. This CDR3 has 14 amino acids. The V and J ends lost 5 bases and 1 base respectively, with 9 bases between them. CDR1 and CDR2 (germline): SGHVS, FNYEAQ. CDR3 nucleotide sequence: TGTGCCAGCAGCGCCCTGGGGTCCTACAATGAGCAGTTCTTC. Residues: CASSALGSYNEQFF.

The rearrangement joins TRBV9 to TRBJ1-1; no clear D gene. Germline V gives CDR1 SGDLS, CDR2 YYNGEE. Trimming left V 3 bases short and J 3 bases short, with 15 bases between. This CDR3 is built from 15 residues. The CDR3 reads CASSGRNPLDTEAFF. For the CDR3, the DNA is TGTGCCAGCAGCGGTCGTAATCCTCTGGACACTGAAGCTTTCTTT.

V is TRBV19 and J is TRBJ2-7, with 7 bases aligning to TRBD1. The CDR3 is made up of 14 amino acids. Per germline, CDR1 LNHDA and CDR2 SQIVND (reference sequence). With 6 bases clipped from V and 2 bases from J, the junction kept 7 bases outside the gene matches. CDR3 loop: CASSYRGLTYEQYF. DNA of the CDR3: TGTGCCAGTAGCTACAGGGGTCTCACCTACGAGCAGTACTTC.